These T cell receptor beta chains were read from a single sample in a study of cytomegalovirus exposure and HLA in healthy donors. Measured with immunoSEQ multiplex PCR; TCRdb has only the in-frame clones, and not every one. The sample yields 110,000 to 150,000 clones, 94% seen once. Sequenced input: PBMCs. Source of these receptors: a man aged 18-30 years in good health and CMV-seropositive. Both conserved end residues are trimmed from each CDR3. The order of the fields is CDR3 length, V gene, CDR3 protein.

len: 15
v_gene: TRBV11-1
CDR3aa: ASSLAVSSGNPNEQF

len: 10
v_gene: TRBV30
CDR3aa: AWRRSVGELF

len: 11
v_gene: TRBV27
CDR3aa: ASSLMGAVEQF

len: 13
v_gene: TRBV7-9
CDR3aa: ASSARVGGTETQY

len: 10
v_gene: TRBV28
CDR3aa: ASSLEGNTIY

len: 11
v_gene: TRBV19
CDR3aa: ASMPQGGYGYT

len: 14
v_gene: TRBV5-1
CDR3aa: ASSLGLAGASYEQY

len: 13
v_gene: TRBV27
CDR3aa: ASSPIAGNTDTQY

len: 12
v_gene: TRBV27
CDR3aa: ASSLRGGPYEQY

len: 14
v_gene: TRBV2
CDR3aa: ASSGLAGVSAYEQY

len: 12
v_gene: TRBV5-1
CDR3aa: ASTSGGGVNEQF

len: 13
v_gene: TRBV7-3
CDR3aa: ASSLVPDRTYEQY

len: 12
v_gene: TRBV19
CDR3aa: ASNTGTVSYEQY

len: 13
v_gene: TRBV6-1
CDR3aa: ASLRNRAVDYGYT

len: 12
v_gene: TRBV28
CDR3aa: ASSLSNGVDEQY

len: 15
v_gene: TRBV9
CDR3aa: ASSVSPGGAYTDTQY

len: 14
v_gene: TRBV30
CDR3aa: AWSVLALAVRDTQY

len: 12
v_gene: TRBV18
CDR3aa: ASSESSGFYEQY

len: 10
v_gene: TRBV4-1
CDR3aa: ASSQAADTQY

len: 12
v_gene: TRBV6-5
CDR3aa: ASSPQGTPYEQY

len: 12
v_gene: TRBV21-1
CDR3aa: ASSAPQILYEQY

len: 10
v_gene: TRBV10-3
CDR3aa: AISGGRETQY

len: 11
v_gene: TRBV2
CDR3aa: ASSVGGWEKLF

len: 13
v_gene: TRBV9
CDR3aa: ASSVGGLAGETQY

len: 17
v_gene: TRBV15
CDR3aa: ATSRDPPGQRIEGGEQF

len: 13
v_gene: TRBV10-2
CDR3aa: ASTSVAGGPDTQY

len: 14
v_gene: TRBV2
CDR3aa: ASSPSSGSSYNEQF

len: 12
v_gene: TRBV6-5
CDR3aa: ASSQLAGAYEQY

len: 17
v_gene: TRBV28
CDR3aa: ASSYLGTWAQGSSYEQY

len: 9
v_gene: TRBV2
CDR3aa: ASSFFYGYT

len: 13
v_gene: TRBV4-1
CDR3aa: ASSQDERDYNEQF

len: 13
v_gene: TRBV18
CDR3aa: ASSPPGQDSYEQY

len: 15
v_gene: TRBV12-2
CDR3aa: ASRWEGLQGPNNEQF

len: 10
v_gene: TRBV11-1
CDR3aa: ASSLQGIEQF

len: 11
v_gene: TRBV30
CDR3aa: ARSVGGGGGYT

len: 15
v_gene: TRBV4-2
CDR3aa: ASSQWGDSGRGDEQF

len: 12
v_gene: TRBV2
CDR3aa: ASNAEGVWDEQF

len: 12
v_gene: TRBV10-3
CDR3aa: AISQGREFYGYT

len: 18
v_gene: TRBV28
CDR3aa: ASSFFWTSGRFPGTYEQY

len: 13
v_gene: TRBV6-5
CDR3aa: ASSYSGQLNTEAF

len: 14
v_gene: TRBV21-1
CDR3aa: ASPDLAGSSYNEQF

len: 13
v_gene: TRBV21-1
CDR3aa: ASSVWEGRREKLF

len: 12
v_gene: TRBV19
CDR3aa: ASNGQGGNQPQH

len: 13
v_gene: TRBV27
CDR3aa: ASSWGGASSYEQY

len: 12
v_gene: TRBV5-1
CDR3aa: ASRGLGPNTEAF

len: 14
v_gene: TRBV7-8
CDR3aa: ASSFIKGQSNQPQH

len: 12
v_gene: TRBV5-1
CDR3aa: ASSLVGRGAEAF

len: 12
v_gene: TRBV6-5
CDR3aa: ASSYTGTTYEQY

len: 13
v_gene: TRBV5-1
CDR3aa: ASSLRPAGTDTQY

len: 13
v_gene: TRBV5-4
CDR3aa: ASSTSGTAPYEQY

len: 13
v_gene: TRBV5-1
CDR3aa: ASSPWGGFTDTQY

len: 16
v_gene: TRBV5-4
CDR3aa: ASSLGGSGRGISYEQY

len: 12
v_gene: TRBV16
CDR3aa: ASSQGTNNSPLH